This record covers a single TCR beta chain. No fewer than 7 million PBMCs went into each sample. There were at least 5.5 micrograms of total RNA extracted from every sample. The data stem from a study of blood T cells in healthy people across ages. Together with a sample-barcoded 5' primer, a J-beta primer mix was included in a second PCR lasting about 7 to 11 cycles. TCRdb reanalysed the 5' RACE reads using MiXCR and keeps one entry per CDR3 protein. The sample contains over 550,000 distinct CDR3 sequences, about 30% of which appear only once. Between the trimmed V and J ends, which lost 3 bases and 0 bases, there was a span of 9 bases. The CDR3 is made up of 14 amino acids. The germline V gene encodes CDR1 GTSNPN and CDR2 SVGIG (reference sequence).

The sequence came from a woman of 80 years or more in good health. Sequenced input: blood. The J gene is TRBJ1-3, the V gene TRBV30; D remains unclear. This chain's CDR3 is CAWRPRGSGNTIYF. The CDR3, as DNA: TGTGCCTGGAGGCCCCGGGGCTCTGGAAACACCATATATTTT.